This T cell receptor beta chain was retrieved from a study of CD8 T cells in Susac syndrome. The T cells that were sequenced for TCR beta were CD8+ and CD4+ cells from blood. Controls were healthy donors (matched for age and sex). FACS was used to enrich TEMRA cells, whereas the CD8+ and CD4+ T cells were obtained by negative isolation. RNA was extracted with the RNeasy kit, and a quantity of about 0.45 to 1 ug was reverse transcribed using random hexamers. Amplification of the TCR beta CDR3 was carried out by immunoSEQ multiplex PCR, which spanned a total of 54 Vbeta and 13 Jbeta segments. TCRdb passed the immunoSEQ multiplex PCR reads through MiXCR, listing each CDR3 protein once. The sample lists 150,000 to 200,000 distinct CDR3 sequences, around 94% occurring once. Sequenced sample: CD4+ T cells from PBMCs. The sequence came from a human donor in good health.

The CDR3 DNA follows: TGTGCCTGGTCCCTAGACGTTCATCAGCCCCAGCATTTT. Translating it yields CAWSLDVHQPQHF. This chain connects TRBV30 to TRBJ1-5; no clear D gene. The CDR3 loop spans 13 amino acids. The V gene's germline CDR1 is GTSNPN and CDR2 SVGIG (reference sequence). The V end lost 5 bases, the J end lost 5 bases, and 13 bases lay between the germline ends.